The T cell receptor beta chain described here comes from a study of T cell responses to AZD1222 COVID-19 vaccine listed by TCRdb under 2021. For context, the study as a whole: AZD1222 recipients given second doses at about 4 weeks or at about 12 weeks were pooled, since spike-specific TCR depth and breadth were not found to differ between the two schedules. A total of over 230 trial participants underwent TCR sequencing, of whom 200 to 220 had received two doses of AZD1222 and some 25 had received two doses of the MenACWY control vaccine. Trial participants were enrolled into age subgroups of 18-55, 56-69 and 70-plus years, which contained approximately 150, 30 and 60 TCR-sequenced participants, respectively. Overall study outcomes, separate from this receptor: Because no day 14 peak-response samples were available, repertoires were characterized only after the peak T cell response. A significant rise in spike-specific TCR breadth and depth was observed after two AZD1222 doses relative to day 0 and relative to MenACWY recipients. Conclusions about previously exposed vaccinees were limited because only 5 or 6 AZD1222 recipients were SARS-CoV-2 seropositive at baseline. Epitopes outside the regions mutated in the B.1.351 and B.1.1.7 variants were reportedly recognized by nearly half of the unique spike-specific TCRs. The 56-69-year group was small, and its depth increase did not reach significance, likely because of low power. Vaccine-associated CD4 TCRs spanned the whole spike protein, with dominant responses in regions 160-218 and 743-854. Most participants were white British and females outnumbered males, and the authors suggested that clonal diversity may have been underestimated.

A word on this clone: Its cognate antigen has yet to be identified. Base qualities are not at hand, and no much larger clone is one base apart.

The CDR3 regions of human TCRbeta chains were analyzed by immunosequencing. In the authors' own workflow: Repertoire TCRs were checked for matches against a reference library of SARS-CoV-2-specific TCRs that had been generated using the MIRA antigen-specificity platform. Breadth was defined as the fraction of unique TCRs that were SARS-CoV-2-associated, and depth was defined as the fraction of total T cells that were SARS-CoV-2-associated. Using the MIRA data, each spike-specific TCR was assigned both to the spike region to which the TCR was reactive and to a CD4 or CD8 class. Log10-transformed breadth and depth values were compared by one-way ANOVA with Sidak's multiple comparisons tests. TCRdb obtained this table from immuneACCESS and retained in-frame rearrangements with V and J assigned. These tables miss some clones; where compared with another copy, unresolved V genes account for less than half of the shortfall, and the remainder is unexplained. V, J and clone size are taken as reported in that table, and D and trimming were inferred from the DNA itself. This sample gives approximately 260,000 clones in total; over 90% of them show up just once. 0.55% of the sample comes from the top ten.

Interpreted using the paper, the time point label stands for: baseline before first vaccination. Samples from vaccinated people were obtained from the UK trials COV001 and COV002, which included a single-blind randomized controlled phase 2/3 trial of AZD1222 (ChAdOx1 nCoV-19) in healthy adults. For TCRbeta chain sequencing, PBMC samples were collected from trial participants at day 0 and at day 28 after the second dose. Measured from the cysteine to the phenylalanine, the CDR3 is 11 residues long. Only the CDR3 DNA is retained, 33 bases long and in frame from the first base. The trim is 5 bases for V and 4 bases for J, with a gap of 6 bases between the germline ends. The germline V gene supplies CDR1 SGHTA and CDR2 FQGNSA.

The sequence links TRBV7-2 to TRBJ2-7, with the D gene too uncertain to name. The receptor comes from an adult in good health. The source was peripheral blood, collected on day 0 of AZD1222 vaccination. The CDR3: CASSTFYEQYF. The DNA reads TGTGCCAGCAGCACCTTTTACGAGCAGTACTTC.